This T cell receptor beta chain was profiled in a study of OX40 agonist ivuxolimab in advanced cancers. V dropped 5 bases and J dropped 5 bases, with 16 bases sitting between them. The CDR3 consists of 15 residues. Germline V gene lookup returns CDR1 SGHTA and CDR2 FQGNSA. TCRdb's copy holds only in-frame clones and misses some; the assay was immunoSEQ multiplex PCR. Of tens of thousands of clones listed, more than 75% are singletons. The source was CD4+ or CD8+ T cells sorted from blood, collected in a trial of the OX40 agonist ivuxolimab. The receptor was derived from an adult with an advanced solid tumor such as melanoma, head and neck, liver or kidney cancer. The J gene is TRBJ2-1, the V gene TRBV7-2, with D hard to call. The CDR3 bases are TGTGCCAGCAGCCGACCGAGTATGGGAAACAATGAGCAGTTCTTC. Translating it yields CASSRPSMGNNEQFF.